Presented here are 10 T cell receptor beta chains from one specimen sequenced in a study of cytomegalovirus exposure and HLA in healthy donors. The primer mix had 60 Vbeta and 13 Jbeta primers. The assay was immunoSEQ multiplex PCR, and TCRdb's table has in-frame clones only and misses some. The sample has about 160,000 clones, roughly 80% seen once; the top ten hold around an eighth. Sequencing was performed on PBMCs. Receptors were obtained from a middle-aged man in good health and CMV-seropositive.

The V call is TRBV28, the J call TRBJ2-3; 8 bases fit TRBD2. Trimming cost V 5 bases and J 4 bases; bases outside gene matches: 8. This CDR3 spans 15 amino acids. Germline lookup yields CDR1 MDHEN and CDR2 SYDVKM. CDR3 nucleotides: TGTGCCAGCAGTCCCGGGAGGGCCGGCGCAGATACGCAGTATTTT. It yields the protein CASSPGRAGADTQYF.

The count of this clone is one. The chain links TRBV5-1 to TRBJ1-1; D uncertain. The germline V gene has CDR1 SGHRS and CDR2 YFSETQ. Trimming left V 3 bases short and J 1 base short, with 10 bases between. The CDR3 loop spans 14 amino acids. The chain's CDR3 is CASSSFGGNTEAFF. For the CDR3, the DNA is TGCGCCAGCAGCTCGTTCGGCGGGAACACTGAAGCTTTCTTT.

This chain uses TRBV5-1 with TRBJ1-1; possibly TRBD1 for D (6 bases). The CDR3 spans 13 residues. Germline CDR1 is SGHRS and CDR2 is YFSETQ. The germline V and J ends were trimmed by 1 base and 6 bases, with 10 bases remaining between them. The CDR3 coding sequence is TGCGCCAGCAGCTTGTCAGGACAGCCTGAAGCTTTCTTT. It codes for CASSLSGQPEAFF. The variable domain in full, completed from reference TRBV5-1 and TRBJ1-1, reads KAGVTQTPRYLIKTRGQQVTLSCSPISGHRSVSWYQQTPGQGLQFLFEYFSETQRNKGNFPGRFSGRQFSNSRSEMNVSTLELGDSALYLCASSLSGQPEAFFGQGTRLTVV.

V gene TRBV4-3 combines with J gene TRBJ2-1; D is perhaps TRBD1 (6 bases). The CDR3 runs 13 residues. Germline CDR1 is LGHNA and CDR2 is YSLEER. The V end was cut by 8 bases, the J end by 5 bases, with 13 bases between. The DNA for the CDR3 is TGCGCCAGCGCCAGGGGTCGGCACAATGAGCAGTTCTTC. Translation gives CASARGRHNEQFF.

The chain uses TRBV5-6 and TRBJ2-5, with 12 bases lining up with TRBD2. The ends lost 2 bases at V and 4 bases at J; junction bases unmatched: 12. The germline CDR1 and CDR2 sequences are SGHDT and YYEEEE. CDR3 length equals 18 residues. The CDR3, as DNA: TGTGCCAGCAGCTTTCGTCTAGCGGGAGGGCCTAGTGGAGAGACCCAGTACTTC. As protein: CASSFRLAGGPSGETQYF.

V gene TRBV18 combines with J gene TRBJ1-5, with D possibly being TRBD1 (5 bases). Germline V gene sequence: CDR1 KGHSH, CDR2 LQKENI. The CDR3 extends over 14 amino acids. V lost 4 bases, J lost 5 bases, and 12 bases lay in between. The CDR3 is CASSLDITDQPQHF. The CDR3 nucleotides are TGTGCCAGCTCACTGGACATAACCGATCAGCCCCAGCATTTT. Using reference TRBV18 and TRBJ1-5 for the parts outside the CDR3, the full variable domain is NAGVMQNPRHLVRRRGQEARLRCSPMKGHSHVYWYRQLPEEGLKFMVYLQKENIIDESGMPKERFSAEFPKEGPSILRIQQVVRGDSAAYFCASSLDITDQPQHFGDGTRLSIL.

The chain recombines TRBV27 with TRBJ2-2; D may be TRBD2 (5 bases). Germline V CDR1 and CDR2: MNHEY, SMNVEV (reference sequence). The CDR3 length is 16 residues. V dropped 4 bases and J dropped 6 bases, with 18 bases sitting between them. The CDR3: CASSSWTRARAGELFF. The CDR3 coding sequence is TGTGCCAGCAGTTCCTGGACTCGGGCTAGGGCCGGGGAGCTGTTTTTT.

This chain joins TRBV13 and TRBJ2-7, with D maybe TRBD1 (5 bases). V shed 4 bases and J shed 0 bases, with 16 bases lying between them. Germline-derived CDR1 and CDR2 are PRHDT and FYEKMQ (reference sequence). The length of the CDR3 is 16 residues. The CDR3 bases are TGTGCCAGCAGCTCCCACTTCGGACAAGACTCCTACGAGCAGTACTTC. Residues: CASSSHFGQDSYEQYF.

V usage is TRBV5-4 and J usage is TRBJ2-7; weak D call: TRBD2 (6 bases). Germline CDR1 reads SGHNT; CDR2 reads YYREEE (reference sequence). The CDR3 is made up of 16 amino acids. Trimming stripped 3 bases from V and 2 bases from J, with 18 bases between. Here the CDR3 reads CASSSGARLSPYEQYF. CDR3 nucleotides: TGTGCCAGCAGCTCGGGAGCGAGACTTTCACCCTACGAGCAGTACTTC.

This chain joins TRBV19 and TRBJ2-3, with D maybe TRBD1 (6 bases). This CDR3 contains 15 residues. V was trimmed by 6 bases and J by 0 bases, leaving 13 bases between them. Germline CDR1 reads LNHDA; CDR2 reads SQIVND (reference sequence). DNA of the CDR3: TGTGCCAGTAGGGGGGCGCAGACTAGCACAGATACGCAGTATTTT. This encodes CASRGAQTSTDTQYF.